The 5 T cell receptor beta chains below all came from one sample that was sequenced in a study of shared clonotypes between healthy human individuals. Generated by immunoSEQ multiplex PCR, the TCRdb table keeps only in-frame clones and is missing some. The sample consists of around 2.5 million clones, approximately 94% of them appearing once. Sequencing was done on a sample of naive CD4+ T cells from PBMCs. Noted subset: CD45RA+ positively selected. These receptors were obtained from a man between 18 and 29 years old in good health. Some clones in this sample may be carry-over from other donors' samples.

V is TRBV30 and J is TRBJ2-7; no reliable D call. Germline assignment: CDR1 GTSNPN and CDR2 SVGIG (reference sequence). This CDR3 is 11 amino acids long. The V end was cut by 3 bases, the J end by 6 bases, with 9 bases between. The CDR3 DNA follows: TGTGCCTGGAGCGTATTGCGCGAGCAGTACTTC. This translates into CAWSVLREQYF.

The rearrangement uses TRBV19 and TRBJ1-1; a weak D match, TRBD1 (6 bases). V gave up 7 bases and J gave up 6 bases, with 15 bases separating them. CDR1 and CDR2 from the germline V gene are LNHDA and SQIVND (reference sequence). CDR3 length: 13 residues. CDR3 in DNA: TGTGCCAGTAAATGGAGGGGGTACTCTGAAGCTTTCTTT. Its translation is CASKWRGYSEAFF.

This chain connects TRBV11-2 to TRBJ2-4, with D possibly being TRBD1 or TRBD2 (5 bases each). V gave up 2 bases and J gave up 12 bases, with 14 bases separating them. This CDR3 is 13 amino acids long. CDR1 is SGHAT, CDR2 FQNNGV, per germline. The CDR3 sequence is CASSLPGRGTQYF. The CDR3 DNA reads as TGTGCCAGCAGCTTACCGGGGCGTGGCACTCAGTACTTC.

In this sample, this clone turned up a few times. The genes are TRBV6-1 and TRBJ1-5; D is unresolved. The V and J ends lost 4 bases and 3 bases respectively, with 13 bases between them. CDR1 and CDR2 (germline): MNHNS, SASEGT. The CDR3 is 15 residues long. The CDR3 DNA follows: TGTGCCAGCAGTGGGACGGGTGGCCTCAATCAGCCCCAGCATTTT. The encoded protein is CASSGTGGLNQPQHF.

This clone was detected only a few times. The chain links TRBV28 to TRBJ1-2, with unresolved D. CDR3 length equals 11 residues. CDR1 MDHEN and CDR2 SYDVKM come from the germline V gene. V was pared by 5 bases and J by 8 bases, with 9 bases between. Here the CDR3 DNA reads TGTGCCAGCAGTCAAAGCGAGGGCTACACCTTC. It encodes CASSQSEGYTF.